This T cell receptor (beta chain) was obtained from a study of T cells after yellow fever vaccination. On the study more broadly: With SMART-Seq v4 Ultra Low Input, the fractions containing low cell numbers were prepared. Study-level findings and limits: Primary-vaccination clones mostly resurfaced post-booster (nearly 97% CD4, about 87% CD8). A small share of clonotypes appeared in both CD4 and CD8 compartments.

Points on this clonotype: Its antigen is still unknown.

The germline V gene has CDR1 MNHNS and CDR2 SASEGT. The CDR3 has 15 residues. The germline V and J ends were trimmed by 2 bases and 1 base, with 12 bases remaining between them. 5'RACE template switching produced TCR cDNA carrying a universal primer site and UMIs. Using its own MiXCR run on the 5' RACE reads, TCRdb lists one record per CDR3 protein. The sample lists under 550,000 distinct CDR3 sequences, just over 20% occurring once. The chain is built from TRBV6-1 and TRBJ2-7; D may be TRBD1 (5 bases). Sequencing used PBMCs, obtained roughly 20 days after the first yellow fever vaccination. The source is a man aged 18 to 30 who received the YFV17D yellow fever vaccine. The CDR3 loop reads CASSEPMTDSYEQYV. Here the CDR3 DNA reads TGTGCCAGCAGTGAACCCATGACAGATTCCTACGAGCAGTACGTC.